The 7 T cell receptor beta chains listed next were all sequenced from one sample in a study of blood T cell repertoires in COVID-19. Produced via immunoSEQ multiplex PCR; TCRdb's table is partial and in-frame only. The profile shows tens of thousands of clones, approximately 86% of them singletons. Sequencing was performed on peripheral blood. These receptors were collected from a woman of 80 years or more with acute or convalescent COVID-19.

The chain employs TRBV4-1 and TRBJ2-5; TRBD2 aligns across 8 bases. Trimming took 4 bases from V and 5 from J; bases not matched to a gene: 6. The CDR3 runs to 14 residues. Germline loops: CDR1 MGHRA, CDR2 YSYEKL. Written as DNA, the CDR3 is TGCGCCAGCAGCCCAGCTGGACTAGCCGAGACCCAGTACTTC. It translates to CASSPAGLAETQYF.

This chain links TRBV5-1 with TRBJ1-3; no clear D gene. Per the germline V gene, CDR1 is SGHRS and CDR2 is YFSETQ. This CDR3 has 15 amino acids. The ends were cut back, 2 bases at V and 1 base at J, with 10 bases in the middle. Here the CDR3 reads CASSLSTDSGNTIYF. The CDR3 bases are TGCGCCAGCAGCTTATCGACTGATTCTGGAAACACCATATATTTT.

The chain carries TRBV25-1 and TRBJ2-1; 8 nucleotides match TRBD2. From germline, CDR1 is MGHDK and CDR2 SYGVNS. V lost 0 bases, J lost 9 bases, and 1 base stayed unmatched. The CDR3 runs to 13 residues. The CDR3 protein is CASSEYREGEQFF. DNA of the CDR3: TGTGCCAGCAGTGAATATCGGGAGGGTGAGCAGTTCTTC.

This rearrangement joins TRBV6-2 or TRBV6-3 to TRBJ2-7, with unresolved D. CDR1 and CDR2 from the germline V gene are MNHEY and SVGEGT. The V gene lost 5 bases and the J gene lost 3 bases, with 8 bases spanning the gap. The CDR3 is 12 amino acids. CDR3: CASSKSFYEQYF. The CDR3 coding sequence is TGTGCCAGCAGTAAATCATTCTACGAGCAGTACTTC.

This chain joins TRBV3-1 (or the pseudogene TRBV3-2) and TRBJ2-2; the D is unclear. Germline CDR1 LGHDT, CDR2 YNNKEL (reference sequence). The CDR3 has 13 residues. The germline V and J ends were trimmed by 4 bases and 5 bases, with 8 bases remaining between them. The CDR3 region is CASSLRLTGELFF. The CDR3 coding sequence is TGTGCCAGCAGCCTACGGTTGACCGGGGAGCTGTTTTTT.

As DNA, the CDR3 is TGTGCCAGCAGGGCCGGGACAGGGGTTACTGAAGCTTTCTTT. Translation: CASRAGTGVTEAFF. The chain carries TRBV2 and TRBJ1-1; 10 bases align to TRBD1. The V segment lost 6 bases and the J segment 5 bases; nucleotides outside the gene matches: 6. CDR1 is SNHLY and CDR2 is FYNNEI in the germline V gene. CDR3 length: 14 residues.

The CDR3 DNA follows: TGTGCCAGTACTTACTCGGGACAGGGGGCAAGAAACACCATATATTTT. Encoded protein: CASTYSGQGARNTIYF. The V and J genes are TRBV7-2 and TRBJ1-3; 12 nucleotides match TRBD1. The germline V gene encodes CDR1 SGHTA and CDR2 FQGNSA. CDR3 length equals 16 residues. V lost 9 bases and J lost 5; bases outside the gene matches: 11.